The rows below give T cell receptor beta chains drawn from one sample of a study of blood T cells in healthy people across ages. TCRdb recomputed calls from the 5' RACE reads with MiXCR, one row per CDR3 protein. The sample gives over 1,200,000 distinct CDR3 sequences, around 59% of which show up once; 5.5% to 8% is in the top ten. Sequencing was carried out using blood. The source is a man aged 18 to 29 in good health. The CDR3 runs from the conserved cysteine through the conserved F or W. The D gene is left open where the match is weak. A clone size is listed for some rows: how often the clone was seen (once, few, many), or a class if it is expanded.

size: .
V: TRBV28
J: TRBJ1-6
D: TRBD1
CDR3: CASSLFGGGISSYNSPLHF
DNA: TGTGCCAGCAGTTTATTCGGAGGGGGCATAAGCTCCTATAATTCACCCCTCCACTTT

size: .
V: TRBV20-1
J: TRBJ2-5
D: TRBD2
CDR3: CSARAQLAFQETQYF
DNA: TGCAGTGCTAGAGCACAACTAGCGTTCCAAGAGACCCAGTACTTC

size: .
V: TRBV6-6
J: TRBJ2-1
D: TRBD2
CDR3: CASKRLAGPREQFF
DNA: TGTGCCAGCAAACGGCTAGCGGGACCTCGTGAGCAGTTCTTC

size: few
V: TRBV11-2
J: TRBJ2-2
D: .
CDR3: CASSVVTNTGELFF
DNA: TGTGCCAGCTCAGTTGTAACGAACACCGGGGAGCTGTTTTTT

size: .
V: TRBV9
J: TRBJ2-1
D: .
CDR3: CASSVFDSQNEQFF
DNA: TGTGCCAGCAGCGTCTTCGATTCTCAGAATGAGCAGTTCTTC

size: .
V: TRBV7-9
J: TRBJ1-1
D: TRBD1
CDR3: CASSPPKRQGAQVPEAFF
DNA: TGTGCCAGCAGCCCGCCGAAGAGACAGGGGGCGCAGGTCCCTGAAGCTTTCTTT

size: .
V: TRBV6-6
J: TRBJ1-6
D: TRBD1
CDR3: CASSYFPGQVNNSPLHF
DNA: TGTGCCAGCAGTTACTTCCCCGGACAGGTTAATAATTCACCCCTCCACTTT

size: few
V: TRBV7-9
J: TRBJ2-7
D: .
CDR3: CASSLGGSDYEQYF
DNA: TGTGCCAGCAGCTTGGGCGGGTCAGACTACGAGCAGTACTTC

size: .
V: TRBV4-3
J: TRBJ2-1
D: .
CDR3: CASSSRRGRSYNEQFF
DNA: TGCGCCAGCAGCTCCAGGCGGGGCCGTTCCTACAATGAGCAGTTCTTC

size: .
V: TRBV7-2
J: TRBJ1-2
D: .
CDR3: CASRALTGYGYTF
DNA: TGTGCCAGCAGGGCCCTAACAGGATATGGCTACACCTTC

size: .
V: TRBV28
J: TRBJ2-7
D: TRBD1
CDR3: CASSFTGANYEQYF
DNA: TGTGCCAGCAGTTTTACAGGGGCTAACTACGAGCAGTACTTC

size: .
V: TRBV20-1
J: TRBJ2-7
D: TRBD2
CDR3: CSARETGTSSYEQYF
DNA: TGCAGTGCTAGGGAGACCGGGACTAGCTCCTACGAGCAGTACTTC

size: .
V: TRBV30
J: TRBJ1-1
D: .
CDR3: CAWSWANTEAFF
DNA: TGTGCCTGGAGTTGGGCGAACACTGAAGCTTTCTTT

size: .
V: TRBV9
J: TRBJ2-1
D: .
CDR3: CASSVDILDNEQFF
DNA: TGTGCCAGCAGCGTCGATATTCTAGACAATGAGCAGTTCTTC

size: once
V: TRBV5-1
J: TRBJ1-1
D: TRBD1
CDR3: CASSKTGQGTEAFF
DNA: TGCGCCAGCAGCAAAACGGGACAGGGCACTGAAGCTTTCTTT

size: .
V: TRBV28
J: TRBJ2-3
D: TRBD1
CDR3: CASSSYRDRGPSTDTQYF
DNA: TGTGCCAGCAGTTCCTACCGGGACAGGGGACCAAGCACAGATACGCAGTATTTT

size: few
V: TRBV6-5
J: TRBJ2-3
D: TRBD1
CDR3: CASRPSGTGGTTQYF
DNA: TGTGCCAGCAGACCTTCCGGGACAGGGGGCACTACGCAGTATTTT

size: .
V: TRBV6-6
J: TRBJ1-2
D: .
CDR3: CASSDSTGHGYTF
DNA: TGTGCCAGCAGTGACTCTACAGGGCATGGCTACACCTTC

size: .
V: TRBV7-9
J: TRBJ2-7
D: .
CDR3: CASSLNPTGSYEQHF
DNA: TGTGCCAGCAGCTTAAACCCGACAGGATCCTACGAGCAGCACTTC

size: .
V: TRBV5-1
J: TRBJ1-4
D: TRBD1
CDR3: CASSRDGTGGAPNEKLFF
DNA: TGCGCCAGCAGCCGAGACGGGACAGGGGGCGCCCCTAATGAAAAACTGTTTTTT

size: few
V: TRBV25-1
J: TRBJ2-5
D: .
CDR3: CASSPRGGNEQYF
DNA: TGTGCCAGCAGTCCCAGGGGGGGCAATGAGCAGTACTTC

size: few
V: TRBV6-8
J: TRBJ1-1
D: .
CDR3: CASSLSEGTEAFF
DNA: TGTGCCAGCAGTTTATCAGAGGGCACTGAAGCTTTCTTT

size: .
V: TRBV21-1
J: TRBJ1-2
D: .
CDR3: CASRTAGTPAKPKANYGYTF
DNA: TGTGCCAGCAGGACCGCCGGGACCCCAGCAAAACCGAAAGCTAACTATGGCTACACCTTC

size: .
V: TRBV6-2/TRBV6-3
J: TRBJ1-2
D: .
CDR3: CATSTGTLYDYGYTF
DNA: TGTGCCACCTCGACAGGAACCTTGTATGACTATGGCTACACCTTC